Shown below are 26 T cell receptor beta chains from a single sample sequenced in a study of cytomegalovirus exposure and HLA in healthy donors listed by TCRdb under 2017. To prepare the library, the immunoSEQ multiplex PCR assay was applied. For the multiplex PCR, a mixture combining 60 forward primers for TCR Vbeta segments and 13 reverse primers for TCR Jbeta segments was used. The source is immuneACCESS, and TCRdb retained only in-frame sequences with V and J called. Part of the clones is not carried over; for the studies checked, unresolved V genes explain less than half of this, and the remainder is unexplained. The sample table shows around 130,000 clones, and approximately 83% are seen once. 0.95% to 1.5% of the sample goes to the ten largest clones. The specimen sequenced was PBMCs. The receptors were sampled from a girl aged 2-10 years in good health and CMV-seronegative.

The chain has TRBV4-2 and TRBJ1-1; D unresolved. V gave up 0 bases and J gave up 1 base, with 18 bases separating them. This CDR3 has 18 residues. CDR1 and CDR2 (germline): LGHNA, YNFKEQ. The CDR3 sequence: CASSQDRLSTGGNTEAFF. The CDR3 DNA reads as TGTGCCAGCAGCCAAGATAGACTCTCAACCGGAGGGAACACTGAAGCTTTCTTT.

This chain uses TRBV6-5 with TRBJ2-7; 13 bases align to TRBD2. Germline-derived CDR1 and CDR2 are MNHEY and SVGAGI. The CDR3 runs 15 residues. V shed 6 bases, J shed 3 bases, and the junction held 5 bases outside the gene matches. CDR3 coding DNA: TGTGCCAGCAGCCGGGGACTAGCGGGGATCTACGAGCAGTACTTC. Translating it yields CASSRGLAGIYEQYF.

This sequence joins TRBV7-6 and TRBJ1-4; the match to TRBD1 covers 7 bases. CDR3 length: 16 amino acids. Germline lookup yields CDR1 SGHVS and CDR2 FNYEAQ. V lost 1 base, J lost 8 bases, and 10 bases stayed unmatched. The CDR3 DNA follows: TGTGCCAGCAGCTTAGTGGTAGGGGGCGCCGGGGAAAAACTGTTTTTT. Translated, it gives CASSLVVGGAGEKLFF.

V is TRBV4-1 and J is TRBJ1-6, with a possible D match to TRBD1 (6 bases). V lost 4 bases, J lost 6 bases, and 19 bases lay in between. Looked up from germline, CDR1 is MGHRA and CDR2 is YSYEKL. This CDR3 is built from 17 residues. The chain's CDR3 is CASSRFEAQGPNSPLHF. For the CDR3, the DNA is TGCGCCAGCAGCCGGTTCGAGGCACAGGGCCCTAATTCACCCCTCCACTTT.

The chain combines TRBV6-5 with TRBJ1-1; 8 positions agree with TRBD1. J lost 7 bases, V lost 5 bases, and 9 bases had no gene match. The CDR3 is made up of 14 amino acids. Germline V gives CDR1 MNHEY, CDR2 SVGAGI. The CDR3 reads CASSERTGLHEAFF. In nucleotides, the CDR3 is TGTGCCAGCAGTGAGAGGACAGGGCTTCATGAAGCTTTCTTT.

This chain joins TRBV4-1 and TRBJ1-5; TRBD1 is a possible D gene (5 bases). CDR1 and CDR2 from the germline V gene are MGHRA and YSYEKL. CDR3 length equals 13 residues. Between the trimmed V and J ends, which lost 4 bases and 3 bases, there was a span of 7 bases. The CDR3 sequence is CASSLRDNQPQHF. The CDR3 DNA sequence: TGCGCCAGCAGCCTCAGGGACAATCAGCCCCAGCATTTT.

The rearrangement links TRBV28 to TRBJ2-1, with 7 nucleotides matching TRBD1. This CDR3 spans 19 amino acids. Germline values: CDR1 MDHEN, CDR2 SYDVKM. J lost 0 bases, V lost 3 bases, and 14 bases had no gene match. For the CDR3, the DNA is TGTGCCAGCAGTTTCAAGAGGGGGCGTAGGGGGTACTCCTACAATGAGCAGTTCTTC. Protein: CASSFKRGRRGYSYNEQFF.

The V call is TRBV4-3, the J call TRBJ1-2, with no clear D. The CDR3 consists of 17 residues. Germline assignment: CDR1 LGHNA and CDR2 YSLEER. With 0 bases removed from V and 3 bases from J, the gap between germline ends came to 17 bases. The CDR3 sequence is CASSQESPGYGDYGYTF. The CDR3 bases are TGCGCCAGCAGCCAAGAAAGTCCGGGGTATGGTGACTATGGCTACACCTTC.

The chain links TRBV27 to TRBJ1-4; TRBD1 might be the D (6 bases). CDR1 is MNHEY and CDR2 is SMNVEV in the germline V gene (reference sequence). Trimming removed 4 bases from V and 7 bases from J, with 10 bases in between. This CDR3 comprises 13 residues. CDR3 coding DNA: TGTGCCAGCAGTTGGTCACAGGGTGAAAAACTGTTTTTT. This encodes CASSWSQGEKLFF.

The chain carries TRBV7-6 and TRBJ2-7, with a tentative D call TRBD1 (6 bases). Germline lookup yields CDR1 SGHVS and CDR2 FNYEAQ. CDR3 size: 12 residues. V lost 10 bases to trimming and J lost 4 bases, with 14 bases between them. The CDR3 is CATGQGLYEQYF. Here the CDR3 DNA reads TGTGCCACAGGGCAGGGGTTGTACGAGCAGTACTTC.

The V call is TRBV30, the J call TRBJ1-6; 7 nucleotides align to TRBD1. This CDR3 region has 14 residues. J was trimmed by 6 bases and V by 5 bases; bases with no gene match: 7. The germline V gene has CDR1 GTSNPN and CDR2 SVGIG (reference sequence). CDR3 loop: CAWGDRGLNSPLHF. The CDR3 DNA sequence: TGTGCCTGGGGGGACAGAGGCCTTAATTCACCCCTCCACTTT. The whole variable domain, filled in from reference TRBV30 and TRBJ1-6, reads SQTIHQWPATLVQPVGSPLSLECTVEGTSNPNLYWYRQAAGRGLQLLFYSVGIGQISSEVPQNLSASRPQDRQFILSSKKLLLSDSGFYLCAWGDRGLNSPLHFGNGTRLTVT.

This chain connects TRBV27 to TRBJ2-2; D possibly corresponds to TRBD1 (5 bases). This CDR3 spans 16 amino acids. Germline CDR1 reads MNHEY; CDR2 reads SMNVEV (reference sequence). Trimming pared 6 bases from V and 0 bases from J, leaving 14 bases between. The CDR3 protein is CASSPLGQANTGELFF. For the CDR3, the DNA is TGTGCCAGCAGCCCCTTGGGGCAGGCGAACACCGGGGAGCTGTTTTTT.

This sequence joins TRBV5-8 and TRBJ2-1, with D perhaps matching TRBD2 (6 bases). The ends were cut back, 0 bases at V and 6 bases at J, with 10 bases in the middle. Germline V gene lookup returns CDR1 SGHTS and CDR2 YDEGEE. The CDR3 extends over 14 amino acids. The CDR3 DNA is TGTGCCAGCAGCTTGGTGCGGGGCCTCAATGAGCAGTTCTTC. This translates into CASSLVRGLNEQFF.

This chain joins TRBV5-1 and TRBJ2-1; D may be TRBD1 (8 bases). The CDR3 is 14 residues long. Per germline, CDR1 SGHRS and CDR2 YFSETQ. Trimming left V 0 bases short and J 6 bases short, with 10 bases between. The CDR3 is CASSLDRGGNEQFF. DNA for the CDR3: TGCGCCAGCAGCTTGGACAGGGGGGGCAATGAGCAGTTCTTC. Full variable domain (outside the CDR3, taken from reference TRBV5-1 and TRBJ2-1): KAGVTQTPRYLIKTRGQQVTLSCSPISGHRSVSWYQQTPGQGLQFLFEYFSETQRNKGNFPGRFSGRQFSNSRSEMNVSTLELGDSALYLCASSLDRGGNEQFFGPGTRLTVL.

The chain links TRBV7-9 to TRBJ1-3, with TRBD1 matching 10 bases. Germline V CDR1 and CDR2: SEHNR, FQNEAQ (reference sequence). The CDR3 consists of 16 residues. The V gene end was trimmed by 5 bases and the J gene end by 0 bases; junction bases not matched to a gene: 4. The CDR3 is CASSGDRGPSGNTIYF. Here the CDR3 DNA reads TGTGCCAGCAGCGGGGACAGGGGACCCTCTGGAAACACCATATATTTT.

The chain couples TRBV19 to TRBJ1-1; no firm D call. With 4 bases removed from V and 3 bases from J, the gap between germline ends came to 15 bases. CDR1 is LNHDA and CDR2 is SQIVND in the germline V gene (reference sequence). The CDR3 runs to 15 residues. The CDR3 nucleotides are TGTGCCAGTAGTACCACGATGGCCACGTACACTGAAGCTTTCTTT. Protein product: CASSTTMATYTEAFF.

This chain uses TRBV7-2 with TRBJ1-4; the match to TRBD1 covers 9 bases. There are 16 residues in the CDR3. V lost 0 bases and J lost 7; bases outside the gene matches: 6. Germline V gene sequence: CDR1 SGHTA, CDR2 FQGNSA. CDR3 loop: CASSLARTGVTEKLFF. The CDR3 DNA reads TGTGCCAGCAGCTTAGCAAGGACAGGGGTTACTGAAAAACTGTTTTTT.

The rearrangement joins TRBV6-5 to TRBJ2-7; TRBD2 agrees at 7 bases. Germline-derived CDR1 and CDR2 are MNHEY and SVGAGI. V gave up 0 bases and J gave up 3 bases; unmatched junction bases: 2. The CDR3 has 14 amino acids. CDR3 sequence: CASSYSGGDYEQYF. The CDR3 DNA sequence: TGTGCCAGCAGTTACTCGGGAGGGGACTACGAGCAGTACTTC.

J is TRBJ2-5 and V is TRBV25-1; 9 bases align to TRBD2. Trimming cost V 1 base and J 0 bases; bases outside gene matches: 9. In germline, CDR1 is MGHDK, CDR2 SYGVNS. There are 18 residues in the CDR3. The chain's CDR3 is CASSEFYAPSGDQETQYF. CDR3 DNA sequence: TGTGCCAGCAGTGAATTTTATGCTCCTAGCGGGGACCAAGAGACCCAGTACTTC.

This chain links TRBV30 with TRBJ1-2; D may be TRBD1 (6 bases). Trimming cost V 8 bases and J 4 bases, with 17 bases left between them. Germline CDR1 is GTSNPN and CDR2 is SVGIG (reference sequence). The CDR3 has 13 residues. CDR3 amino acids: CAGTGQGSYGYTF. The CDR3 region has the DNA TGTGCCGGAACAGGGCAAGGATCCTATGGCTACACCTTC.

CDR3 nucleotide sequence: TGTGCCTGGAGTGTTACAGGGGGCAATCAGCCCCAGCATTTT. Translation: CAWSVTGGNQPQHF. The chain has TRBV30 and TRBJ1-5; 7 bases are a match to TRBD1. This CDR3 region has 14 residues. CDR1 and CDR2 from the germline V gene are GTSNPN and SVGIG (reference sequence). With 0 bases clipped from V and 2 bases from J, the junction kept 1 base outside the gene matches.

The CDR3 loop is CASSSNTGELFF. CDR3 nucleotides: TGCGCCAGCAGCTCTAACACCGGGGAGCTGTTTTTT. The chain is built from TRBV5-1 and TRBJ2-2, with unresolved D. Germline V gives CDR1 SGHRS, CDR2 YFSETQ. The CDR3 totals 12 residues. Trimming left V 3 bases short and J 2 bases short, with 2 bases between.

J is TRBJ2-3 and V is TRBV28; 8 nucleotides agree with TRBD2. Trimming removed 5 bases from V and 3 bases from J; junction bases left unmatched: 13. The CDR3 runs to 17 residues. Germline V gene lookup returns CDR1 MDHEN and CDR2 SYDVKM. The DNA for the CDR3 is TGTGCCAGCAGTCCCCTCGAAGCGGGAGCGAGGACAGATACGCAGTATTTT. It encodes CASSPLEAGARTDTQYF. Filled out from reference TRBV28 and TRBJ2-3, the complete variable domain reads DVKVTQSSRYLVKRTGEKVFLECVQDMDHENMFWYRQDPGLGLRLIYFSYDVKMKEKGDIPEGYSVSREKKERFSLILESASTNQTSMYLCASSPLEAGARTDTQYFGPGTRLTVL.

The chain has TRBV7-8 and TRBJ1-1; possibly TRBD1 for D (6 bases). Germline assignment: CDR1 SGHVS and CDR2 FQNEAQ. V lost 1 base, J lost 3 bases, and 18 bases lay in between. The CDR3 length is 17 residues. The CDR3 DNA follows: TGTGCCAGCAGCTTAGGCTTCGCCGGGGAGGGGGACACTGAAGCTTTCTTT. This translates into CASSLGFAGEGDTEAFF. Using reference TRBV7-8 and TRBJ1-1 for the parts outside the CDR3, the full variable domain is GAGVSQSPRYKVAKRGQDVALRCDPISGHVSLFWYQQALGQGPEFLTYFQNEAQLDKSGLPSDRFFAERPEGSVSTLKIQRTQQEDSAVYLCASSLGFAGEGDTEAFFGQGTRLTVV.

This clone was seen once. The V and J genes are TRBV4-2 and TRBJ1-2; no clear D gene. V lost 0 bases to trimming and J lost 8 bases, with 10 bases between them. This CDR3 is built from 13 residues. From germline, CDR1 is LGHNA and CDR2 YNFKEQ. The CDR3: CASSQENGHGYTF. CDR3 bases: TGTGCCAGCAGCCAAGAGAATGGGCACGGCTACACCTTC.

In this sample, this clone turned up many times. Written as DNA, the CDR3 is TGCGCCAGCAGCCAAGGCTACAGGGGGCAGGGCTACGAGCAGTACTTC. As protein: CASSQGYRGQGYEQYF. The chain carries TRBV4-3 and TRBJ2-7; TRBD1 matches at 9 bases. This CDR3 region has 16 residues. Germline V gene data show CDR1 as LGHNA and CDR2 as YSLEER. Trimming at V came to 1 base and at J to 3 bases, leaving 7 bases not matched to a gene.